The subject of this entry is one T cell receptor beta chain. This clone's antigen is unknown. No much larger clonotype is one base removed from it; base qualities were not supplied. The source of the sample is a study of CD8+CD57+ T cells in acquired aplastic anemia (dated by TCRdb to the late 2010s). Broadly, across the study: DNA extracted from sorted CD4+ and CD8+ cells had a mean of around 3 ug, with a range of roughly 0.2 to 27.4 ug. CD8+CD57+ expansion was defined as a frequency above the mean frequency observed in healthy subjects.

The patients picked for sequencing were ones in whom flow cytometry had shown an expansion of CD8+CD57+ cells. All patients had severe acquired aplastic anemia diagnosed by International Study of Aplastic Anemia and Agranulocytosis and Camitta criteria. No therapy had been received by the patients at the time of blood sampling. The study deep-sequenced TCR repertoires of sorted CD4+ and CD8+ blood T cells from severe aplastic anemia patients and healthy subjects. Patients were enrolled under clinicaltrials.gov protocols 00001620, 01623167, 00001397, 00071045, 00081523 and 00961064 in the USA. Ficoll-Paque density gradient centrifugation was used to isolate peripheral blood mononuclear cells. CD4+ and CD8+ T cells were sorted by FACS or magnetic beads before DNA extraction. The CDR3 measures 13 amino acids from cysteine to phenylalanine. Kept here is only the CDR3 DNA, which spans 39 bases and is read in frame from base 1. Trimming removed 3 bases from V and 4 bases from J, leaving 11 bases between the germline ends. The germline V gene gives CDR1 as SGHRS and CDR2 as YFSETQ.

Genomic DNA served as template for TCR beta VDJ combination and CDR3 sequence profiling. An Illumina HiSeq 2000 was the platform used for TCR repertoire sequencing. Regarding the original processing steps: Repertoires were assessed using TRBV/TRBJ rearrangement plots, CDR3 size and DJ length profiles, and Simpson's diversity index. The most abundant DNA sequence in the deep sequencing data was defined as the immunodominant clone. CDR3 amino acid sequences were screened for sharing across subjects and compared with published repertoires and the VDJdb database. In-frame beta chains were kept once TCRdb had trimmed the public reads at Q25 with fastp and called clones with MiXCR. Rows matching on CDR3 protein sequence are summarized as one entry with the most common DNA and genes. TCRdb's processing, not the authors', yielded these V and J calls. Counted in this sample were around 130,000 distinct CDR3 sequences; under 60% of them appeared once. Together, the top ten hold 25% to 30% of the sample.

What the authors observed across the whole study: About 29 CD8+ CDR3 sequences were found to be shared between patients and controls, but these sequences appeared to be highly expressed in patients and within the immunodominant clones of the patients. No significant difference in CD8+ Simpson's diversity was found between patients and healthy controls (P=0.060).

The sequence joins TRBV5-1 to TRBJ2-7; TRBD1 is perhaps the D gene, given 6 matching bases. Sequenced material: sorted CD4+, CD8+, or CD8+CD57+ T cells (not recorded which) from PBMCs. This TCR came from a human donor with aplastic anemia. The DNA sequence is TGCGCCAGCAGCTCGCTCGGGACATACGAGCAGTACTTC. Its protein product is CASSSLGTYEQYF. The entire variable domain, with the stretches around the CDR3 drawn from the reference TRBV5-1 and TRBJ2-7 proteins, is KAGVTQTPRYLIKTRGQQVTLSCSPISGHRSVSWYQQTPGQGLQFLFEYFSETQRNKGNFPGRFSGRQFSNSRSEMNVSTLELGDSALYLCASSSLGTYEQYFGPGTRLTVT.